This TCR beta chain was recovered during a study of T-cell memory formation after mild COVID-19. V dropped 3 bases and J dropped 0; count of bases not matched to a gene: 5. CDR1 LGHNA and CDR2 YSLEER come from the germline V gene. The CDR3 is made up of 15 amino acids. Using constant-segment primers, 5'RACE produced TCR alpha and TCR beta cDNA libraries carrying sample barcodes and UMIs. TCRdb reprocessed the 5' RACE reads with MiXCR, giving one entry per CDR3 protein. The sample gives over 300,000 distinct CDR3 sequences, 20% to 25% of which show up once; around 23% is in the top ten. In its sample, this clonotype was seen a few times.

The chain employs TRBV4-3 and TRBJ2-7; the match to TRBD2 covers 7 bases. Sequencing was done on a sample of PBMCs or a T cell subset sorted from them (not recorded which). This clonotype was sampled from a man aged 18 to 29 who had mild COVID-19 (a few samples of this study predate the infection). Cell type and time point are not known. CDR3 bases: TGCGCCAGCAGCCATCAGCGGGGTATCTCCTACGAGCAGTACTTC. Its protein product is CASSHQRGISYEQYF.